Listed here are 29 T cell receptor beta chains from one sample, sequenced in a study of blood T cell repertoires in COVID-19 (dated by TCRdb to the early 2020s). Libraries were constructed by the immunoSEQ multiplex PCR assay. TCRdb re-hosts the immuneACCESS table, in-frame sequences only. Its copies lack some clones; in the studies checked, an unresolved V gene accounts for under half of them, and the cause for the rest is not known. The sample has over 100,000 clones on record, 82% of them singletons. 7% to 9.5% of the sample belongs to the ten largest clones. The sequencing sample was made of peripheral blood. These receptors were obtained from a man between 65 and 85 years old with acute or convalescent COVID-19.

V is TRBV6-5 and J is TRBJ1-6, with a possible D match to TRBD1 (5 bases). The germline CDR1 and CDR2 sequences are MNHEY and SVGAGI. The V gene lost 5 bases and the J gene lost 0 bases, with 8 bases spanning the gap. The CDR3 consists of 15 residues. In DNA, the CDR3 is TGTGCCAGCAGTCCTGACAGCTCCTATAATTCACCCCTCCACTTT. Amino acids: CASSPDSSYNSPLHF.

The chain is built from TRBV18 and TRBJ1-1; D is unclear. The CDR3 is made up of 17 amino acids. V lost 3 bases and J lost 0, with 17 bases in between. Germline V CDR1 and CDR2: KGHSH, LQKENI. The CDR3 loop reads CASSPRGPTLMNTEAFF. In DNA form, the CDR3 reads TGTGCCAGCTCACCGCGGGGTCCAACCCTCATGAACACTGAAGCTTTCTTT.

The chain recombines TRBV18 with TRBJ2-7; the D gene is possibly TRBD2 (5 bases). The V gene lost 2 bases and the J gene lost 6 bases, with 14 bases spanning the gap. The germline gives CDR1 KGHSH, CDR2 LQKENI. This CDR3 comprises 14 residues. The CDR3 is CASSPAGRTPEQYF. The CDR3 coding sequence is TGTGCCAGCTCACCAGCGGGTCGCACTCCCGAGCAGTACTTC.

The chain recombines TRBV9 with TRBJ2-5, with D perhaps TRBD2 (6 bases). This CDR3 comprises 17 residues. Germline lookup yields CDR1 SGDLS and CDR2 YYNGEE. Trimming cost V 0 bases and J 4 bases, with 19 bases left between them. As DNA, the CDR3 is TGTGCCAGCAGCGTAGGTGTAGTTGATGTGGGAGGAGAGACCCAGTACTTC. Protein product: CASSVGVVDVGGETQYF.

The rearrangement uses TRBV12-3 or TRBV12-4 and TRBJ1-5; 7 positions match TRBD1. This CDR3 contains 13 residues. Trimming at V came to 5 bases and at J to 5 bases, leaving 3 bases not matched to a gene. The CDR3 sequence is CASSPGTDQPQHF. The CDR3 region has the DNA TGTGCCAGCAGTCCCGGGACAGATCAGCCCCAGCATTTT.

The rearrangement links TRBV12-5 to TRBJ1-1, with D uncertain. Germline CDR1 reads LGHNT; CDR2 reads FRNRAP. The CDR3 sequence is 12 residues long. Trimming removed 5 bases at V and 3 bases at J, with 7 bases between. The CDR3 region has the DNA TGTGCTAGTGGTCTAACAGACACTGAAGCTTTCTTT. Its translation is CASGLTDTEAFF.

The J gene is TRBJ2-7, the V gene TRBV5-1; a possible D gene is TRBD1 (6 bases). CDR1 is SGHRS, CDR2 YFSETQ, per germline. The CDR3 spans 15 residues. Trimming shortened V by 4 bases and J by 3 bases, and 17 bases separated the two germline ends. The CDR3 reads CASSLVTGTFYEQYF. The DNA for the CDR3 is TGCGCCAGCAGCCTAGTAACAGGGACCTTCTACGAGCAGTACTTC. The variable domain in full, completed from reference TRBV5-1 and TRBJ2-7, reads KAGVTQTPRYLIKTRGQQVTLSCSPISGHRSVSWYQQTPGQGLQFLFEYFSETQRNKGNFPGRFSGRQFSNSRSEMNVSTLELGDSALYLCASSLVTGTFYEQYFGPGTRLTVT.

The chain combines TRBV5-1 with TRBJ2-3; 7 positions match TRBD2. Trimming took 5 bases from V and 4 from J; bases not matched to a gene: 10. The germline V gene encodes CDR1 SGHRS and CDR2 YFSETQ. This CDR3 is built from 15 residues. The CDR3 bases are TGCGCCAGCAGTAGGAGCGGGGCCGGGGCAGATACGCAGTATTTT. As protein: CASSRSGAGADTQYF. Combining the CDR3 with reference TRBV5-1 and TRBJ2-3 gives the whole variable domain KAGVTQTPRYLIKTRGQQVTLSCSPISGHRSVSWYQQTPGQGLQFLFEYFSETQRNKGNFPGRFSGRQFSNSRSEMNVSTLELGDSALYLCASSRSGAGADTQYFGPGTRLTVL.

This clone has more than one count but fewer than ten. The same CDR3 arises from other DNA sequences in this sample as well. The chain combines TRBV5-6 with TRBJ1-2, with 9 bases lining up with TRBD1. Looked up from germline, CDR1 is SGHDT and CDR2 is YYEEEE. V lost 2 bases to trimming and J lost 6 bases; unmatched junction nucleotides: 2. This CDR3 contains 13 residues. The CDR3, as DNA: TGTGCCAGCAGCTTAAGACAGGGGGATGGCTACACCTTC. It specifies CASSLRQGDGYTF.

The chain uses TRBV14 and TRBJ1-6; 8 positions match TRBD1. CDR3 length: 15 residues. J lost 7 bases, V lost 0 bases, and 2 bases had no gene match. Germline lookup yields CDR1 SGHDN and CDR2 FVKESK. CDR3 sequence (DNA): TGTGCCAGCAGCCAAGAGTACAGGGGGAATTCACCCCTCCACTTT. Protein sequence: CASSQEYRGNSPLHF.

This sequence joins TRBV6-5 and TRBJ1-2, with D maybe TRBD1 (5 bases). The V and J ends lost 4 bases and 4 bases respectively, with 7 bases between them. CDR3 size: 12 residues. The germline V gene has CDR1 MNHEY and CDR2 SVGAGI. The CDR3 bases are TGTGCCAGCAGTTTCGACAGCTATGGCTACACCTTC. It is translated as CASSFDSYGYTF.

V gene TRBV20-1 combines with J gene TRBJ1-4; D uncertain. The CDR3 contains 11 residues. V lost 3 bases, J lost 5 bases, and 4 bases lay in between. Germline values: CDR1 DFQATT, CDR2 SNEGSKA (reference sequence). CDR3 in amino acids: CSASRNEKLFF. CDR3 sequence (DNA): TGCAGTGCTAGTCGGAATGAAAAACTGTTTTTT.

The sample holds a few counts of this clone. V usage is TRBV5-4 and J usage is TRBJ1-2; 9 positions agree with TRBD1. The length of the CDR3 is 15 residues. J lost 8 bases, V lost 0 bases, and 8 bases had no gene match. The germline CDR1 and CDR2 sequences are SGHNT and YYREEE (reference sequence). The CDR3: CASSLAGQGIWGYTF. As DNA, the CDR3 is TGTGCCAGCAGCTTGGCGGGACAGGGAATCTGGGGCTACACCTTC.

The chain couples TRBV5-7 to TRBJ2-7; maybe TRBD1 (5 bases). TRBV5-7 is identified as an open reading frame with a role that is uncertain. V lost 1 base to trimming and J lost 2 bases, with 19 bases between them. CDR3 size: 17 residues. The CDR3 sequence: CASSLFIGAGGPYEQYF. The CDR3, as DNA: TGTGCCAGCAGCTTGTTTATAGGGGCAGGTGGGCCCTACGAGCAGTACTTC.

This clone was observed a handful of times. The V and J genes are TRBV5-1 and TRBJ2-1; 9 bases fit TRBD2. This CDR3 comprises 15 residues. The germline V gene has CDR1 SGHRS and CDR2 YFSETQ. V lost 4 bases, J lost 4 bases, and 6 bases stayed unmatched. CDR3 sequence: CASSLPSGNYNEQFF. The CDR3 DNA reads TGCGCCAGCAGCCTCCCTAGCGGGAATTACAATGAGCAGTTCTTC.

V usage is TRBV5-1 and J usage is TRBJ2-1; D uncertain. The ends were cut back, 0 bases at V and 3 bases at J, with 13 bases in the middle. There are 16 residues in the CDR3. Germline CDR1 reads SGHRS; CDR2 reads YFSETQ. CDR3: CASSLVPGPGYNEQFF. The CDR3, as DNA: TGCGCCAGCAGCTTGGTACCGGGTCCGGGCTACAATGAGCAGTTCTTC.

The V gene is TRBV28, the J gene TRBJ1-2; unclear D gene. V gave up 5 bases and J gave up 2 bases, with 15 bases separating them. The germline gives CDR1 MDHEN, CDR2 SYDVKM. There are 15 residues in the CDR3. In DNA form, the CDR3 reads TGTGCCAGCAGTCCCACGGGGTTGGAAAACTATGGCTACACCTTC. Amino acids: CASSPTGLENYGYTF.

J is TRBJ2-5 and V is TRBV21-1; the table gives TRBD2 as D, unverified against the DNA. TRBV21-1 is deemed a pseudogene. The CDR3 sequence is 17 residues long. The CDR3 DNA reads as TGTGCCAGCAGCAAAGCGGGCCGGGATGGAGTGGAGGAGACCCAGTACTTC. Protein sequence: CASSKAGRDGVEETQYF.

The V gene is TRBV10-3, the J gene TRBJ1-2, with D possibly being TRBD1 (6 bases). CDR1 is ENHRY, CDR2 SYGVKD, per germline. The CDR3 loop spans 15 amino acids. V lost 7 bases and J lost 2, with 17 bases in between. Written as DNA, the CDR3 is TGTGCCATCAACCCGAGTGGGACAACAAACTATGGCTACACCTTC. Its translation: CAINPSGTTNYGYTF.

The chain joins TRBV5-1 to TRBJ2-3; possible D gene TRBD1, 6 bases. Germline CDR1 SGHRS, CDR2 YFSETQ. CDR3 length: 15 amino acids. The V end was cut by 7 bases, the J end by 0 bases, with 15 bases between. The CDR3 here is CASGIQGPSTDTQYF. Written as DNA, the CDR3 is TGCGCCAGCGGCATACAGGGCCCTAGCACAGATACGCAGTATTTT.

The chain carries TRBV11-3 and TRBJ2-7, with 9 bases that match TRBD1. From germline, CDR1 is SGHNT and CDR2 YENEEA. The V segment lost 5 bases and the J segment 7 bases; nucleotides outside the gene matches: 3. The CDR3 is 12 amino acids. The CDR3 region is CASSRGQGEQYF. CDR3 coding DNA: TGTGCCAGCAGCCGAGGACAGGGGGAGCAGTACTTC. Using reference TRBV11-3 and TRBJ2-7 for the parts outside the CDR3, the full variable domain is EAGVVQSPRYKIIEKKQPVAFWCNPISGHNTLYWYLQNLGQGPELLIRYENEEAVDDSQLPKDRFSAERLKGVDSTLKIQPAELGDSAVYLCASSRGQGEQYFGPGTRLTVT.

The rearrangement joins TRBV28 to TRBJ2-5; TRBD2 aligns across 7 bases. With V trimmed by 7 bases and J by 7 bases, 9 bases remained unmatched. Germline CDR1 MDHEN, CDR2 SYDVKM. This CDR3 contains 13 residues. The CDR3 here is CASTHRTSGTQYF. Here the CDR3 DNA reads TGTGCCAGCACCCACCGGACTAGTGGGACCCAGTACTTC.

CDR3: CASSQLNTGELFF. CDR3 nucleotide sequence: TGTGCCAGCAGCCAACTCAACACCGGGGAGCTGTTTTTT. V and J are TRBV7-3 and TRBJ2-2; D gene unclear. The germline V and J ends were trimmed by 5 bases and 2 bases, with 6 bases remaining between them. The CDR3 loop spans 13 amino acids. Germline loops: CDR1 SGHTA, CDR2 FQGTGA.

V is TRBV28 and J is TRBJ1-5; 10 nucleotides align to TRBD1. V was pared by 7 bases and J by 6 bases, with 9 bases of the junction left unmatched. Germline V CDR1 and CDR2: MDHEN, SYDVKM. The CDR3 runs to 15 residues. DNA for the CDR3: TGTGCCAGCAAAAGGGGACAGGGGATCGGTCAGCCCCAGCATTTT. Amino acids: CASKRGQGIGQPQHF.

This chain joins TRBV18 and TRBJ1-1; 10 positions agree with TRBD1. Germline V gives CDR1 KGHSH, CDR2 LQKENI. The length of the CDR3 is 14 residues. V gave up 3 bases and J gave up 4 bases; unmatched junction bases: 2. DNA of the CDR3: TGTGCCAGCTCACCCCGACAGGGGGCCACTGAAGCTTTCTTT. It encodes CASSPRQGATEAFF.

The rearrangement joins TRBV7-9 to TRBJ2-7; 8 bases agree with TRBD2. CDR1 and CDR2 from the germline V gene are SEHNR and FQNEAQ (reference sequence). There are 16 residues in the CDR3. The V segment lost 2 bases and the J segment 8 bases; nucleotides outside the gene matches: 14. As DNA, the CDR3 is TGTGCCAGCAGCTTATTATCGAGCGGGAGTGGTTTCCAGCAGTACTTC. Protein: CASSLLSSGSGFQQYF.

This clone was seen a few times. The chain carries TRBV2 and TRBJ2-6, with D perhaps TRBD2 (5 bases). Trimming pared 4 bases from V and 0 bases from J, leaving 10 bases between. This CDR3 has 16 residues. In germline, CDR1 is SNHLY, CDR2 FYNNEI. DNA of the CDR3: TGTGCCAGCAGTGTGGCGGGTTCCTCTGGGGCCAACGTCCTGACTTTC. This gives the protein CASSVAGSSGANVLTF.

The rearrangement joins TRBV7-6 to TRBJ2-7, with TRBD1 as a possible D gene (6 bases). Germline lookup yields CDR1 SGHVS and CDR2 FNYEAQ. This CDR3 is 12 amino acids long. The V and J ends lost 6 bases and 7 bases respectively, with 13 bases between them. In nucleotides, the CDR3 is TGTGCCAGCAGTCTTACAGGGCGGGAGCAGTACTTC. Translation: CASSLTGREQYF.

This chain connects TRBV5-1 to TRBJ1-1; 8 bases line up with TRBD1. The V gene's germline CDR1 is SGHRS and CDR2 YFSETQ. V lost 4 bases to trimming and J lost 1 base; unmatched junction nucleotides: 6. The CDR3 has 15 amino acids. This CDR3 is CASSGGTGPNTEAFF. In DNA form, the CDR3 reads TGCGCCAGCAGCGGGGGGACAGGACCGAACACTGAAGCTTTCTTT.